This T cell receptor beta chain was captured in a study of blood T cell repertoires in COVID-19. Seattle's enrolled individuals joined amid active infection and were then monitored longitudinally. Clones were read by immunoSEQ multiplex PCR, and TCRdb kept only the in-frame ones, dropping some. This sample has 250,000 to 400,000 clones; roughly nine tenths occur once, and the top ten carry less than 3.5%. V shed 0 bases and J 3 bases; nucleotides not matched to a gene: 6. Germline lookup yields CDR1 LNHNV and CDR2 YYDKDF (reference sequence). This CDR3 comprises 17 residues. The chain has TRBV15 and TRBJ2-7; TRBD2 agrees at 12 bases. Sequencing input: peripheral blood. The sequence came from a woman aged 25 to 39 with COVID-19, enrolled during active disease. CDR3 residues: CATSRDRRTSGNYEQYF. The CDR3 bases are TGTGCCACCAGCAGAGATAGGAGGACTAGCGGGAACTACGAGCAGTACTTC.